The next 21 T cell receptor beta chains were all read from a single sample in a study of blood T cell repertoires in COVID-19. The assay was immunoSEQ multiplex PCR, and TCRdb's table has in-frame clones only and misses some. The table includes about 200,000 clones, 82% detected once. The sequenced sample was peripheral blood. The receptors come from a middle-aged woman with acute or convalescent COVID-19.

This sequence joins TRBV11-2 and TRBJ1-4; the D is unclear. Germline CDR1 reads SGHAT; CDR2 reads FQNNGV. The CDR3 contains 16 residues. Trimming shortened V by 2 bases and J by 8 bases, and 18 bases separated the two germline ends. The CDR3: CASSLWMGSLGEKLFF. CDR3 sequence (DNA): TGTGCCAGCAGCTTATGGATGGGCAGCCTGGGCGAAAAACTGTTTTTT. Combining the CDR3 with reference TRBV11-2 and TRBJ1-4 gives the whole variable domain EAGVAQSPRYKIIEKRQSVAFWCNPISGHATLYWYQQILGQGPKLLIQFQNNGVVDDSQLPKDRFSAERLKGVDSTLKIQPAKLEDSAVYLCASSLWMGSLGEKLFFGSGTQLSVL.

V usage is TRBV6-2 or TRBV6-3 and J usage is TRBJ1-2; D remains ambiguous. Trimming stripped 2 bases from V and 8 bases from J, with 24 bases between. The CDR3 runs 17 residues. Germline V gene sequence: CDR1 MNHEY, CDR2 SVGEGT. The CDR3 bases are TGTGCCAGCAGTTACACTGATTACGACGGAGATGCCCTAGGCTACACCTTC. This sequence encodes CASSYTDYDGDALGYTF.

This chain links TRBV11-2 with TRBJ1-3, with D unresolved. Germline V gene lookup returns CDR1 SGHAT and CDR2 FQNNGV. V was clipped by 4 bases and J by 0 bases, with 10 bases between them. The CDR3 spans 15 residues. The CDR3 here is CASSSTVFSGNTIYF. The CDR3 region has the DNA TGTGCCAGCAGCTCCACGGTTTTCTCTGGAAACACCATATATTTT.

V is TRBV6-6 and J is TRBJ1-1, with D maybe TRBD1 (5 bases). The V gene lost 10 bases and the J gene lost 3 bases, with 9 bases spanning the gap. The CDR3 length is 11 residues. The V gene's germline CDR1 is MNHNY and CDR2 SVGAGI (reference sequence). This chain's CDR3 is CATRQHTEAFF. Here the CDR3 DNA reads TGTGCCACCAGACAGCACACTGAAGCTTTCTTT.

The rearrangement links TRBV11-3 to TRBJ2-5; TRBD2 matches 11 bases. In germline, CDR1 is SGHNT, CDR2 YENEEA. J lost 5 bases, V lost 5 bases, and 10 bases had no gene match. This CDR3 spans 16 amino acids. CDR3 in DNA: TGTGCCAGCAGCCCCGGACTAGCGGGTGTCCGGGAGACCCAGTACTTC. This sequence encodes CASSPGLAGVRETQYF.

The chain is built from TRBV7-8 and TRBJ2-7; 14 bases agree with TRBD2. CDR1 and CDR2 (germline): SGHVS, FQNEAQ. The V gene end was trimmed by 5 bases and the J gene end by 0 bases; junction bases not matched to a gene: 6. The CDR3 is 17 residues long. The DNA of the CDR3 is TGTGCCAGCAGCCGGGGACTAGCGGGGGCCACCTCCTACGAGCAGTACTTC. Amino acid sequence: CASSRGLAGATSYEQYF.

The genes are TRBV2 and TRBJ1-1; the D gene is possibly TRBD1 (5 bases). Trimming shortened V by 8 bases and J by 4 bases, and 14 bases separated the two germline ends. CDR3 length: 13 amino acids. In germline, CDR1 is SNHLY, CDR2 FYNNEI. CDR3 sequence (DNA): TGTGCCAGCGCAGGGTATACGGGCACTGAAGCTTTCTTT. As protein: CASAGYTGTEAFF.

J is TRBJ1-2 and V is TRBV24-1; D gene unclear. The V and J ends lost 10 bases and 8 bases respectively, with 16 bases between them. Germline CDR1 KGHDR, CDR2 SFDVKD. The CDR3 covers 12 residues. DNA of the CDR3: TGTGCCACTTATAGCCCACCCTACGGCTACACCTTC. It encodes CATYSPPYGYTF.

The genes are TRBV6-6 and TRBJ2-1, with 10 bases that match TRBD2. CDR1 MNHNY and CDR2 SVGAGI come from the germline V gene (reference sequence). CDR3 length: 16 residues. V lost 8 bases, J lost 8 bases, and 15 bases stayed unmatched. CDR3 in amino acids: CASRNPLAGGPDEQFF. The CDR3, as DNA: TGTGCCAGCCGAAATCCCTTAGCGGGAGGCCCGGATGAGCAGTTCTTC.

This clone was detected once. The gene calls are TRBV5-6 and TRBJ1-6, with 9 bases matching TRBD1. The CDR3 spans 15 residues. V trimming: 5 bases; J trimming: 8 bases; junction bases outside the gene matches: 8. Germline CDR1 reads SGHDT; CDR2 reads YYEEEE. This CDR3 is CASRPIQGADSPLHF. CDR3 coding DNA: TGTGCCAGCAGACCGATACAGGGGGCTGATTCACCCCTCCACTTT.

The chain recombines TRBV6-5 with TRBJ2-7, with a possible D match to TRBD1 (6 bases). Germline loops: CDR1 MNHEY, CDR2 SVGAGI. Deletions cut 10 bases from V and 1 base from J, with 17 bases between. The CDR3 loop spans 14 amino acids. CDR3 in DNA: TGTGCCACCGGTTGGGGGACACTATCCTACGAGCAGTACTTC. This encodes CATGWGTLSYEQYF.

CDR3 in DNA: TGTGCCAGCAGCTTGGGACAGGGTAATGAAAAACTGTTTTTT. Its protein is CASSLGQGNEKLFF. The genes are TRBV5-8 and TRBJ1-4, with 7 bases matching TRBD1. Germline V gene sequence: CDR1 SGHTS, CDR2 YDEGEE. The CDR3 is 14 residues long. Unmatched junction bases numbered 0, after V lost 0 bases and J lost 4 bases.

This chain connects TRBV24-1 to TRBJ1-5; TRBD1 is a possible D gene (6 bases). The germline CDR1 and CDR2 sequences are KGHDR and SFDVKD. CDR3 length equals 15 residues. The germline V and J ends were trimmed by 4 bases and 4 bases, with 13 bases remaining between them. The CDR3 coding sequence is TGTGCCACCAGTGACTGGGGACAAGAAAATCAGCCCCAGCATTTT. As protein: CATSDWGQENQPQHF.

V and J are TRBV2 and TRBJ1-2, with TRBD1 matching 7 bases. In germline, CDR1 is SNHLY, CDR2 FYNNEI. This CDR3 spans 14 amino acids. The V segment lost 5 bases and the J segment 5 bases; nucleotides outside the gene matches: 8. The CDR3, as DNA: TGTGCCAGCAGTATGGGACAGCGCGATTATGGCTACACCTTC. Protein sequence: CASSMGQRDYGYTF.

The rearrangement uses TRBV3-1 (or the pseudogene TRBV3-2) and TRBJ2-1; unclear D gene. Germline CDR1 is LGHDT and CDR2 is YNNKEL (reference sequence). V lost 3 bases and J 5 bases, leaving 17 bases between the germline ends. The CDR3 is 16 residues long. The CDR3 nucleotides read TGTGCCAGCAGCCACCTCTTCTCCGGGTCTGACAATGAGCAGTTCTTC. Translated: CASSHLFSGSDNEQFF.

The J gene is TRBJ2-2, the V gene TRBV19; the D is unclear. Germline CDR1 and CDR2: LNHDA and SQIVND (reference sequence). V lost 4 bases to trimming and J lost 6 bases, with 15 bases between them. The CDR3 extends over 15 amino acids. CDR3 sequence (DNA): TGTGCCAGTAGTACCTGGTCTCAGCTAGCCGGGGAGCTGTTTTTT. Its translation: CASSTWSQLAGELFF.

This clone was recorded only once. The chain couples TRBV5-1 to TRBJ2-5, with TRBD1 as a possible D gene (5 bases). Per the germline V gene, CDR1 is SGHRS and CDR2 is YFSETQ. This CDR3 spans 15 amino acids. V lost 0 bases to trimming and J lost 0 bases, with 9 bases between them. The DNA of the CDR3 is TGCGCCAGCAGCTTGGGGACATCGTACCAAGAGACCCAGTACTTC. This gives the protein CASSLGTSYQETQYF.

The rearrangement joins TRBV6-5 to TRBJ2-1; weak D call: TRBD1 (6 bases). This CDR3 is 13 amino acids long. Trimming shortened V by 6 bases and J by 12 bases, and 18 bases separated the two germline ends. The germline V gene has CDR1 MNHEY and CDR2 SVGAGI. The CDR3 DNA sequence: TGTGCCAGCAGCCAAACAGGGAAGGGAGTGCAGTTCTTC. Translating it yields CASSQTGKGVQFF.

The chain is built from TRBV28 and TRBJ1-3, with D perhaps matching TRBD1 (6 bases). Trimming removed 5 bases from V and 1 base from J, with 15 bases in between. The CDR3 is 16 residues long. Germline CDR1 and CDR2: MDHEN and SYDVKM. Here the CDR3 DNA reads TGTGCCAGCAGTCCTCCACAGGGTCTTTCTGGAAACACCATATATTTT. Protein product: CASSPPQGLSGNTIYF. The full variable domain, its missing parts supplied by reference TRBV28 and TRBJ1-3, is DVKVTQSSRYLVKRTGEKVFLECVQDMDHENMFWYRQDPGLGLRLIYFSYDVKMKEKGDIPEGYSVSREKKERFSLILESASTNQTSMYLCASSPPQGLSGNTIYFGEGSWLTVV.

CDR3 DNA sequence: TGTGCCACCAGTGACGCTAGCGGGAACACCGGGGAGCTGTTTTTT. Its protein product is CATSDASGNTGELFF. The rearrangement uses TRBV24-1 and TRBJ2-2; 7 nucleotides line up with TRBD2. Unmatched junction bases numbered 2, after V lost 4 bases and J lost 1 base. Per germline, CDR1 KGHDR and CDR2 SFDVKD. The CDR3 runs to 15 residues.

The CDR3 DNA follows: TGTGCCAGCAGCGTAGGGGGAGGGTCTCTCGAGCAGTACTTC. Protein: CASSVGGGSLEQYF. V usage is TRBV9 and J usage is TRBJ2-7; 7 bases line up with TRBD2. V dropped 0 bases and J dropped 6; count of bases not matched to a gene: 6. CDR3 size: 14 residues. CDR1 is SGDLS and CDR2 is YYNGEE in the germline V gene. The full variable domain, with the rest looked up from reference TRBV9 and TRBJ2-7, is DSGVTQTPKHLITATGQRVTLRCSPRSGDLSVYWYQQSLDQGLQFLIQYYNGEERAKGNILERFSAQQFPDLHSELNLSSLELGDSALYFCASSVGGGSLEQYFGPGTRLTVT.